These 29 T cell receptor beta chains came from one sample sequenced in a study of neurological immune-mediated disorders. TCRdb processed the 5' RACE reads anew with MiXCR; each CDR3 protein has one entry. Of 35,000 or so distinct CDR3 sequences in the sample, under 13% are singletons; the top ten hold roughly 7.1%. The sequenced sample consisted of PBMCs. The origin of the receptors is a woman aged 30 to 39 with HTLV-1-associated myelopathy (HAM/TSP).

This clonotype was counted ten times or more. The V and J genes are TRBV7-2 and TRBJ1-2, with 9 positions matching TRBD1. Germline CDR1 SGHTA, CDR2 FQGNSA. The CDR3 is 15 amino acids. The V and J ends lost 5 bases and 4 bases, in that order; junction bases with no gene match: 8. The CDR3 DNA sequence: TGTGCCAGCAGCCCCCGGGACAGGGTCGGCTATGGCTACACCTTC. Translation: CASSPRDRVGYGYTF.

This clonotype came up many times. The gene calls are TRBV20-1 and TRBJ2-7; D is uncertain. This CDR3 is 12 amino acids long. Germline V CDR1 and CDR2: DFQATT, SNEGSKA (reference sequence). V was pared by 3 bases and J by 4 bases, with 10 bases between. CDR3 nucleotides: TGCAGTGCTAGTGGCCCGACTTACGAGCAGTACTTC. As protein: CSASGPTYEQYF.

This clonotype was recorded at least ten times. CDR3 in amino acids: CSARSGRIQGYTF. The CDR3 bases are TGCAGTGCTAGATCCGGCCGGATCCAGGGCTACACCTTC. This chain connects TRBV20-1 to TRBJ1-2, with D hard to call. Germline V gene sequence: CDR1 DFQATT, CDR2 SNEGSKA (reference sequence). V lost 2 bases, J lost 8 bases, and 15 bases lay in between. This CDR3 is built from 13 residues.

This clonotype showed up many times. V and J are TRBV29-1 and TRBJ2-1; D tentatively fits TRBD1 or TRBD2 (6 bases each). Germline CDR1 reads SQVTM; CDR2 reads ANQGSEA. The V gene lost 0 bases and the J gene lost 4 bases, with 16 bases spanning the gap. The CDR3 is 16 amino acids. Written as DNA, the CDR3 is TGCAGCGTTGAAGATGGACGGGGGCCGCTATACAATGAGCAGTTCTTC. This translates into CSVEDGRGPLYNEQFF.

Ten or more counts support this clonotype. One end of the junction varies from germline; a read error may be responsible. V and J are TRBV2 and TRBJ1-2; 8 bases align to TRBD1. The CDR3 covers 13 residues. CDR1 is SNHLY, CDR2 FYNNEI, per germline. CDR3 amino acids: CASMGQADYGYTF. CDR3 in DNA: TGTGCCAGCATGGGACAGGCCGATTATGGGTACACCTTC. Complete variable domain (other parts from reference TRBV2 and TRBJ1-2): EPEVTQTPSHQVTQMGQEVILRCVPISNHLYFYWYRQILGQKVEFLVSFYNNEISEKSEIFDDQFSVERPDGSNFTLKIRSTKLEDSAMYFCASMGQADYGYTFGSGTRLTVV.

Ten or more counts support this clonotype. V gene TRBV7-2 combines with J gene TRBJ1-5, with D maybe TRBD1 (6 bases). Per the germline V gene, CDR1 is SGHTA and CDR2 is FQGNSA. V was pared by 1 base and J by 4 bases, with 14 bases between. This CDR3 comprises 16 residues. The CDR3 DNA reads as TGTGCCAGCAGCTTAGTAGGCAGGGGCGGGAATCAGCCCCAGCATTTT. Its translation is CASSLVGRGGNQPQHF. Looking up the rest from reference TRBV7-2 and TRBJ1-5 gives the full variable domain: GAGVSQSPSNKVTEKGKDVELRCDPISGHTALYWYRQSLGQGLEFLIYFQGNSAPDKSGLPSDRFSAERTGGSVSTLTIQRTQQEDSAVYLCASSLVGRGGNQPQHFGDGTRLSIL.

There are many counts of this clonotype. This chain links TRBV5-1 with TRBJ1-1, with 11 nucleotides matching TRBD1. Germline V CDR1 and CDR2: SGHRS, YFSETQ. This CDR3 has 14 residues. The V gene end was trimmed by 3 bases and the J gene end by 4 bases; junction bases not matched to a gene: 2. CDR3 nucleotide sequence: TGCGCCAGCAGCTCGGGGACAGGGGGCACTGAAGCTTTCTTT. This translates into CASSSGTGGTEAFF.

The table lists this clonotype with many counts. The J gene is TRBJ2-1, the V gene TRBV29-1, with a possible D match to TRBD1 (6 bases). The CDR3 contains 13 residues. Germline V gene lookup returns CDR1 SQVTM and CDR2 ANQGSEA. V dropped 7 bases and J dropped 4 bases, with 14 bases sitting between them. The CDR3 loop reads CSGGQSLYNEQFF. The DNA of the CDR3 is TGCAGCGGAGGACAGAGCCTATACAATGAGCAGTTCTTC.

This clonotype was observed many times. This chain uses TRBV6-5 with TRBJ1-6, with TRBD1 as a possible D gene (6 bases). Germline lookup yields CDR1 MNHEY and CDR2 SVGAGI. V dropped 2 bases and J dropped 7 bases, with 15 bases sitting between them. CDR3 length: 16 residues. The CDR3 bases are TGTGCCAGCAGTTACGGGGGGGCACGAAAAAATTCACCCCTCCACTTT. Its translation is CASSYGGARKNSPLHF.

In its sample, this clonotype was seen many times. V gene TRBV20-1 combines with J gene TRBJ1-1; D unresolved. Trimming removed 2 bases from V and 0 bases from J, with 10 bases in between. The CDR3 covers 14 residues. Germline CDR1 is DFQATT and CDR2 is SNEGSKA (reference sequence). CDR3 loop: CSARPNIMNTEAFF. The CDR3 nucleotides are TGCAGTGCTAGACCAAACATTATGAACACTGAAGCTTTCTTT.

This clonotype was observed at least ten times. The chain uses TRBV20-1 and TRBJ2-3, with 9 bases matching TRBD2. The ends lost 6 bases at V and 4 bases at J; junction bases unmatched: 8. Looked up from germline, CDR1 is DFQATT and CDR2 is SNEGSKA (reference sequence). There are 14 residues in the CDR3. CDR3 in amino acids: CSASLAGVADTQYF. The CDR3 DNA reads TGCAGTGCGTCCTTAGCGGGGGTCGCAGATACGCAGTATTTT.

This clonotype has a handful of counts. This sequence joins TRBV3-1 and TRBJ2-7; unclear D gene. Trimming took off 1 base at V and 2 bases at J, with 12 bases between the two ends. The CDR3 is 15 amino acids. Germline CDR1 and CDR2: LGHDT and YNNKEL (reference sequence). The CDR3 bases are TGTGCCAGCAGCCAAGTCGCGGCTGTTGCCTACGAGCAGTACTTC. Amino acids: CASSQVAAVAYEQYF.

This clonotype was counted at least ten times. The CDR3: CSAKRATGVNQPQHF. CDR3 bases: TGCAGTGCTAAGAGGGCCACAGGGGTTAATCAGCCCCAGCATTTT. The chain carries TRBV20-1 and TRBJ1-5; TRBD1 aligns across 7 bases. This CDR3 region has 15 residues. After removal of 4 bases from V and 4 bases from J, the junction contained 10 bases not matched to a gene. Germline V lookup: CDR1 DFQATT, CDR2 SNEGSKA (reference sequence).

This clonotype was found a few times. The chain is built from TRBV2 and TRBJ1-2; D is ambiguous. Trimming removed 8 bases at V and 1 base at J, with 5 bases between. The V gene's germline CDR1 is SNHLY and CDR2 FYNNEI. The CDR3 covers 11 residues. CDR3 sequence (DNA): TGTGCCAGCGGCGGTAACTATGGCTACACCTTC. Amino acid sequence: CASGGNYGYTF.

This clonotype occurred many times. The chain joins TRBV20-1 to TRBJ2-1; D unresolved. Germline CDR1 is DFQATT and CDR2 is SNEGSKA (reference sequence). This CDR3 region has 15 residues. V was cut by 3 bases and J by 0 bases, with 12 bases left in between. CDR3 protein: CSARQAMSSYNEQFF. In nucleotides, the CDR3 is TGCAGTGCTAGGCAAGCGATGAGCTCCTACAATGAGCAGTTCTTC.

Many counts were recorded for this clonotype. The CDR3 nucleotides are TGTGCCAGCAGCTTACCAGCCTCGACAGGGGTGGTCACTGAAGCTTTCTTT. Translating it yields CASSLPASTGVVTEAFF. This chain uses TRBV7-9 with TRBJ1-1; TRBD1 matches at 8 bases. CDR3 length equals 17 residues. Unmatched junction bases numbered 12, after V lost 2 bases and J lost 4 bases. The germline gives CDR1 SEHNR, CDR2 FQNEAQ (reference sequence).

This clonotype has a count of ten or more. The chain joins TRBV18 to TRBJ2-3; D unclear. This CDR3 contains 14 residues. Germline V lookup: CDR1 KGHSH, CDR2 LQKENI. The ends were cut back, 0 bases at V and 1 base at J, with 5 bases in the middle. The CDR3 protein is CASSPPARTDTQYF. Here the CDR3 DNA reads TGTGCCAGCTCACCACCTGCTCGCACAGATACGCAGTATTTT.

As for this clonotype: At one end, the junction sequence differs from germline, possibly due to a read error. CDR3 DNA: TGTGCCAGCAGCCAAGTTTCAGGTACAAATCAGTCCCAGCATTTT. It translates to CASSQVSGTNQSQHF. The V gene is TRBV3-1, the J gene TRBJ1-5; D not resolved. This CDR3 has 15 amino acids. Germline CDR1 LGHDT, CDR2 YNNKEL (reference sequence).

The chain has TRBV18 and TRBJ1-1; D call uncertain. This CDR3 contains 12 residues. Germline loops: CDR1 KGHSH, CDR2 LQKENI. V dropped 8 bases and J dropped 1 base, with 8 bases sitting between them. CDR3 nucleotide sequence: TGTGCCAGCGCACAGCAGAACACTGAAGCTTTCTTT. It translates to CASAQQNTEAFF. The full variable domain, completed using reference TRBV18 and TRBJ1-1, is NAGVMQNPRHLVRRRGQEARLRCSPMKGHSHVYWYRQLPEEGLKFMVYLQKENIIDESGMPKERFSAEFPKEGPSILRIQQVVRGDSAAYFCASAQQNTEAFFGQGTRLTVV.

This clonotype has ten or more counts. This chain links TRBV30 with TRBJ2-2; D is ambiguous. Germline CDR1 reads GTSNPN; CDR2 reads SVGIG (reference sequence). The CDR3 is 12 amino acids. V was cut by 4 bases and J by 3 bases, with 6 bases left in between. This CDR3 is CAWNTDTGELFF. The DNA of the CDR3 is TGTGCCTGGAATACGGACACCGGGGAGCTGTTTTTT. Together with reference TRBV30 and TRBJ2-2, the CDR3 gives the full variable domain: SQTIHQWPATLVQPVGSPLSLECTVEGTSNPNLYWYRQAAGRGLQLLFYSVGIGQISSEVPQNLSASRPQDRQFILSSKKLLLSDSGFYLCAWNTDTGELFFGEGSRLTVL.

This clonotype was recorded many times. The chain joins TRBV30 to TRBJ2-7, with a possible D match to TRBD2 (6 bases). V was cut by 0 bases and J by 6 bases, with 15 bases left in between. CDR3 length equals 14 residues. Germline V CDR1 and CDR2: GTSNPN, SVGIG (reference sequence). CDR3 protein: CAWSVKPYGGEQYF. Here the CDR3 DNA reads TGTGCCTGGAGTGTTAAGCCTTACGGGGGCGAGCAGTACTTC. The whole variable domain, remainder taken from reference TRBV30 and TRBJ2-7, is SQTIHQWPATLVQPVGSPLSLECTVEGTSNPNLYWYRQAAGRGLQLLFYSVGIGQISSEVPQNLSASRPQDRQFILSSKKLLLSDSGFYLCAWSVKPYGGEQYFGPGTRLTVT.

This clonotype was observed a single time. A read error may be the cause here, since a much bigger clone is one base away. Here the CDR3 DNA reads TGTGCCAGCAGCCAGGCAGCGGGGGGGCACAATGAGCAGTTCTTC. Translation gives CASSQAAGGHNEQFF. The rearrangement links TRBV7-6 to TRBJ2-1; 10 bases fit TRBD2. The junction had 6 bases not matched to a gene; V was cut back by 5 bases and J by 5 bases. This CDR3 contains 15 residues. CDR1 SGHVS and CDR2 FNYEAQ come from the germline V gene.

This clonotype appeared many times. The CDR3 DNA is TGCGCCAGCAGCTTGGTTAGGACAGGGGGCTACGAGCAGTACTTC. Translating gives CASSLVRTGGYEQYF. This chain connects TRBV5-1 to TRBJ2-7, with 10 bases matching TRBD1. Per germline, CDR1 SGHRS and CDR2 YFSETQ. V was clipped by 0 bases and J by 3 bases; unmatched bases: 3. CDR3 length equals 15 residues.

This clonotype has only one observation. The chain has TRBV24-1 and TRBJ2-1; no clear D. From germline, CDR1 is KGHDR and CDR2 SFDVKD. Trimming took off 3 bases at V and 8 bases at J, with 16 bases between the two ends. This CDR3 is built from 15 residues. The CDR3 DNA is TGTGCCACCAGTGATCCCCTCAAAGGAATCGATGAGCAGTTCTTC. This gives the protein CATSDPLKGIDEQFF.

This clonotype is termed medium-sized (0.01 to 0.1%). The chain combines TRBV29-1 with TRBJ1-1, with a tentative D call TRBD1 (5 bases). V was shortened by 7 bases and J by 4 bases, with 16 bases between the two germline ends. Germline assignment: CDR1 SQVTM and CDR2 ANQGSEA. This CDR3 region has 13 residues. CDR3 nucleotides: TGCAGCGCCACCCCGGGGGGTAGCACTGAAGCTTTCTTT. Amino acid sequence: CSATPGGSTEAFF.

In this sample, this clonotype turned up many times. The CDR3 DNA follows: TGCAGTGCTAGTAAAGGTGGCGGGGGGGCCTCAAATGAGCAGTTCTTC. Translating it yields CSASKGGGGASNEQFF. The V call is TRBV20-1, the J call TRBJ2-1, with 9 bases identical to TRBD2. The CDR3 has 16 residues. Unmatched junction bases numbered 13, after V lost 3 bases and J lost 7 bases. CDR1 and CDR2 from the germline V gene are DFQATT and SNEGSKA (reference sequence).

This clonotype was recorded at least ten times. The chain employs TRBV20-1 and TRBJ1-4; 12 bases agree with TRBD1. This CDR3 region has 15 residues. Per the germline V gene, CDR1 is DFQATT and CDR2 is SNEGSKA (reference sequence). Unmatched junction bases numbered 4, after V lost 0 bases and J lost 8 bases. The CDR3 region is CSARDPGQGAEKLFF. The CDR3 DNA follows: TGCAGTGCTAGAGATCCGGGACAGGGGGCGGAAAAACTGTTTTTT.

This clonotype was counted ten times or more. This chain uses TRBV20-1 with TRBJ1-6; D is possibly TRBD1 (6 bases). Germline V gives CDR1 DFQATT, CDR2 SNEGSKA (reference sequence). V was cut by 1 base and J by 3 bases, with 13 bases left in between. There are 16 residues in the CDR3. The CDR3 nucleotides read TGCAGTGCTAGAGCGGGACAAAGGGTCTATAATTCACCCCTCCACTTT. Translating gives CSARAGQRVYNSPLHF.

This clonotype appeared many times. CDR3 in DNA: TGCAGTGCTAGAGATACTAGCCGGGTTGTCGATACGCAGTATTTT. Its protein is CSARDTSRVVDTQYF. The chain combines TRBV20-1 with TRBJ2-3, with D possibly matching TRBD2 (6 bases). Deletions cut 0 bases from V and 6 bases from J, with 16 bases between. This CDR3 comprises 15 residues. Germline V gives CDR1 DFQATT, CDR2 SNEGSKA (reference sequence).